This T cell receptor beta chain was identified in a study of T cell responses to AZD1222 COVID-19 vaccine. General study results and limits: Among the donors, most were white British and more were female, and clonal diversity was possibly underestimated. In the spike-specific TCR repertoire, nearly half reportedly target unmutated variant regions. CD4 TCRs covered the whole spike, strongest at regions 160-218 and 743-854.

Method: immunoSEQ multiplex PCR; TCRdb's copy keeps in-frame clones and lacks some. The profile shows 150,000 to 200,000 clones, approximately 90% of them singletons. There are 16 residues in the CDR3. Germline-derived CDR1 and CDR2 are MDHEN and SYDVKM. Deletions cut 4 bases from V and 2 bases from J, with 15 bases between. Turning to this clone: What it binds is unknown.

The material was peripheral blood, obtained 28 days after the second AZD1222 dose. This chain connects TRBV28 to TRBJ1-5, with TRBD1 as a possible D gene (6 bases). The receptor's source is an adult who received the AZD1222 COVID-19 vaccine. The CDR3 DNA reads TGTGCCAGCAGTTGGGGCGGGGGCATGGGCAATCAGCCCCAGCATTTT. Amino acid sequence: CASSWGGGMGNQPQHF.